Listed here are 25 T cell receptor beta chains from one sample, sequenced in a study of radiotherapy plus CTLA-4 blockade in lung cancer. Sequencing used immunoSEQ multiplex PCR; TCRdb keeps in-frame clones, though not all of them. The sample lists about 120,000 clones; roughly four fifths were seen once. Source: peripheral blood, taken from a patient treated with radiotherapy plus ipilimumab. These receptors were taken from a human donor with non-small cell lung cancer that progressed on radiotherapy plus ipilimumab. Some clones in this sample may be carry-over from other donors' samples.

The chain employs TRBV7-9 and TRBJ2-7; D remains ambiguous. The length of the CDR3 is 14 residues. CDR1 is SEHNR and CDR2 is FQNEAQ in the germline V gene (reference sequence). V was cut by 4 bases and J by 0 bases, with 10 bases left in between. In DNA, the CDR3 is TGTGCCAGCAGCTCATTAGGTAACTCCTACGAGCAGTACTTC. Its protein product is CASSSLGNSYEQYF.

V gene TRBV11-2 combines with J gene TRBJ2-5; D call uncertain. CDR1 SGHAT and CDR2 FQNNGV come from the germline V gene. V gave up 1 base and J gave up 5 bases, with 11 bases separating them. The CDR3 contains 14 residues. CDR3 amino acids: CASSLVGPGETQYF. Here the CDR3 DNA reads TGTGCCAGCAGCTTAGTCGGACCTGGGGAGACCCAGTACTTC.

The rearrangement joins TRBV11-2 to TRBJ1-1; TRBD1 agrees at 8 bases. CDR1 is SGHAT and CDR2 is FQNNGV in the germline V gene. The CDR3 loop spans 15 amino acids. Losses at the gene ends were 5 bases for V and 2 bases for J; bases not matched to a gene: 7. This CDR3 reads CASSPRTGSNTEAFF. CDR3 nucleotide sequence: TGTGCCAGCAGCCCCCGGACAGGGTCAAACACTGAAGCTTTCTTT.

By share of the sample, this clone is medium-sized. V gene TRBV10-1 combines with J gene TRBJ1-1, with D perhaps matching TRBD1 (5 bases). V was cut by 3 bases and J by 1 base, with 6 bases left in between. The CDR3 spans 13 residues. Per germline, CDR1 WNHNN and CDR2 SYGVQD (reference sequence). CDR3 protein: CASSEDRNTEAFF. DNA of the CDR3: TGCGCCAGCAGTGAAGACAGGAACACTGAAGCTTTCTTT.

The rearrangement uses TRBV29-1 and TRBJ1-2; D gene uncertain. Germline V lookup: CDR1 SQVTM, CDR2 ANQGSEA. V lost 3 bases and J 4 bases, leaving 9 bases between the germline ends. The CDR3 runs to 12 residues. The CDR3 coding sequence is TGCAGCGTTGATCAAGGAGCCTATGGCTACACCTTC. This codes for CSVDQGAYGYTF.

The genes are TRBV9 and TRBJ1-3; D is unclear. This CDR3 comprises 12 residues. Trimming took off 0 bases at V and 6 bases at J, with 4 bases between the two ends. Germline V gene sequence: CDR1 SGDLS, CDR2 YYNGEE. The CDR3 here is CASSVAENTIYF. For the CDR3, the DNA is TGTGCCAGCAGCGTAGCTGAAAACACCATATATTTT.

This clone was found once. V is TRBV19 and J is TRBJ2-5, with 7 bases aligning to TRBD1. V lost 5 bases to trimming and J lost 0 bases; unmatched junction nucleotides: 9. Germline assignment: CDR1 LNHDA and CDR2 SQIVND (reference sequence). The CDR3 contains 16 residues. In DNA, the CDR3 is TGTGCCAGTAGTCCCTTACGGACAGGAGACCAAGAGACCCAGTACTTC. It is translated as CASSPLRTGDQETQYF.

The table lists this clone with a few counts. The V gene is TRBV5-5, the J gene TRBJ2-2, with a possible D match to TRBD2 (5 bases). Germline CDR1 reads SGHKS; CDR2 reads YYEKEE (reference sequence). This CDR3 spans 16 amino acids. V was cut by 3 bases and J by 7 bases, with 19 bases left in between. This CDR3 is CASSSKLTTEGGELFF. CDR3 nucleotide sequence: TGTGCCAGCAGCTCCAAACTCACTACAGAGGGCGGGGAGCTGTTTTTT.

The chain links TRBV6-5 to TRBJ1-4; the D gene is possibly TRBD1 (6 bases). The ends were cut back, 6 bases at V and 7 bases at J, with 15 bases in the middle. CDR1 MNHEY and CDR2 SVGAGI come from the germline V gene. The CDR3 extends over 14 amino acids. The CDR3 nucleotides read TGTGCCAGCAGCAGGGACACCGGGGGTGAAAAACTGTTTTTT. Translated, it gives CASSRDTGGEKLFF.

This chain joins TRBV4-1 and TRBJ2-3; D is unclear. The CDR3 is 17 amino acids. Per germline, CDR1 MGHRA and CDR2 YSYEKL. Trimming shortened V by 1 base and J by 1 base, and 15 bases separated the two germline ends. As DNA, the CDR3 is TGCGCCAGCAGCCAAGGAGCCTGGCATGTTGGCACAGATACGCAGTATTTT. Its translation is CASSQGAWHVGTDTQYF.

The chain carries TRBV5-8 and TRBJ1-6, with TRBD1 identical over 7 bases. CDR1 SGHTS and CDR2 YDEGEE come from the germline V gene. The CDR3 has 16 amino acids. J lost 4 bases, V lost 1 base, and 5 bases had no gene match. The CDR3 DNA reads as TGTGCCAGCAGCTTGAACAGGGGCGAGTATAATTCACCCCTCCACTTT. Translated, it gives CASSLNRGEYNSPLHF.

The CDR3 sequence: CASSYDQYYGYTF. The CDR3 DNA sequence: TGTGCCAGCAGTTACGACCAGTACTATGGCTACACCTTC. The chain joins TRBV6-5 to TRBJ1-2; D remains ambiguous. CDR3 length equals 13 residues. V lost 2 bases, J lost 3 bases, and 7 bases lay in between. Looked up from germline, CDR1 is MNHEY and CDR2 is SVGAGI.

The gene calls are TRBV27 and TRBJ2-3; tentatively, D is TRBD1 (6 bases). This CDR3 spans 14 amino acids. The germline gives CDR1 MNHEY, CDR2 SMNVEV (reference sequence). Between the trimmed V and J ends, which lost 3 bases and 1 base, there was a span of 8 bases. CDR3 coding DNA: TGTGCCAGCAGTTTCAACAGGGGCACAGATACGCAGTATTTT. Its translation: CASSFNRGTDTQYF.

V is TRBV23-1 and J is TRBJ2-7; 7 bases line up with TRBD1. TRBV23-1 is an ORF for which the function is uncertain. J gave up 0 bases and V 3 bases, and 8 bases lay outside the gene matches. CDR3 length: 16 residues. In DNA, the CDR3 is TGCGCCAGCAGTCATCCTGGACAGGCGAGCTCCTACGAGCAGTACTTC. Residues: CASSHPGQASSYEQYF.

The sample holds a few counts of this clone. The rearrangement uses TRBV5-5 and TRBJ2-7; D tentatively reads TRBD1 or TRBD2 (5 bases each). V lost 2 bases and J lost 8, with 14 bases in between. In germline, CDR1 is SGHKS, CDR2 YYEKEE (reference sequence). This CDR3 is 13 amino acids long. CDR3 in amino acids: CASSFSREWQQYF. The CDR3 bases are TGTGCCAGCAGCTTCTCCAGGGAGTGGCAGCAGTACTTC.

The chain employs TRBV18 and TRBJ1-1; maybe TRBD1 (5 bases). Trimming pared 2 bases from V and 8 bases from J, leaving 15 bases between. The CDR3 is 14 residues long. CDR1 is KGHSH, CDR2 LQKENI, per germline. CDR3 DNA: TGTGCCAGCTCACCAGAGGCAGGGTATGGCGAAGCTTTCTTT. Its translation is CASSPEAGYGEAFF.

The chain couples TRBV7-9 to TRBJ2-3; 13 nucleotides line up with TRBD2. This CDR3 spans 16 amino acids. V was pared by 4 bases and J by 2 bases, with 3 bases of the junction left unmatched. CDR1 and CDR2 (germline): SEHNR, FQNEAQ (reference sequence). CDR3 sequence: CASSSGLAGITDTQYF. CDR3 coding DNA: TGTGCCAGCAGCTCGGGACTAGCGGGGATCACAGATACGCAGTATTTT.

The chain employs TRBV5-1 and TRBJ1-4; TRBD1 aligns across 7 bases. Germline-derived CDR1 and CDR2 are SGHRS and YFSETQ. The CDR3 extends over 15 amino acids. The trim removed 2 bases at V and 7 bases at J, leaving 8 bases unmatched. For the CDR3, the DNA is TGCGCCAGCAGCTTTAAGGGGGCGATGGGTGAAAAACTGTTTTTT. As protein: CASSFKGAMGEKLFF.

This chain uses TRBV2 with TRBJ2-5; TRBD1 aligns across 8 bases. From germline, CDR1 is SNHLY and CDR2 FYNNEI. V shed 2 bases and J 5 bases; nucleotides not matched to a gene: 10. CDR3 length: 16 amino acids. CDR3: CASSEFDRGSMETQYF. CDR3 in DNA: TGTGCCAGCAGTGAATTCGACAGGGGATCAATGGAGACCCAGTACTTC.

This chain links TRBV7-9 with TRBJ1-4; no reliable D call. V dropped 6 bases and J dropped 0 bases, with 8 bases sitting between them. Germline CDR1 SEHNR, CDR2 FQNEAQ (reference sequence). The CDR3 contains 14 residues. CDR3 nucleotides: TGTGCCAGCAGTTACGGAGCAACTAATGAAAAACTGTTTTTT. This gives the protein CASSYGATNEKLFF.

V is TRBV29-1 and J is TRBJ1-3, with D possibly TRBD1 on 5 matching bases. The CDR3 runs 13 residues. Germline CDR1 is SQVTM and CDR2 is ANQGSEA. The V end lost 5 bases, the J end lost 4 bases, and 12 bases lay between the germline ends. Written as DNA, the CDR3 is TGCAGCGTTACCAGGGTGGGAGGAAACACCATATATTTT. Translated, it gives CSVTRVGGNTIYF. The full variable domain, with the rest looked up from reference TRBV29-1 and TRBJ1-3, is SAVISQKPSRDICQRGTSLTIQCQVDSQVTMMFWYRQQPGQSLTLIATANQGSEATYESGFVIDKFPISRPNLTFSTLTVSNMSPEDSSIYLCSVTRVGGNTIYFGEGSWLTVV.

The rearrangement joins TRBV4-3 to TRBJ1-6; no firm D call. The CDR3 is made up of 14 amino acids. V lost 1 base, J lost 8 bases, and 9 bases lay in between. CDR1 is LGHNA, CDR2 YSLEER, per germline. The chain's CDR3 is CASSQGASDSPLHF. The CDR3 coding sequence is TGCGCCAGCAGCCAAGGGGCATCCGATTCACCCCTCCACTTT.

This clone was seen a handful of times. At one boundary the junction diverges from the germline segment, which might be a read error. The rearrangement joins TRBV7-7 to TRBJ1-1; TRBD1 aligns across 7 bases. Germline V lookup: CDR1 SSHAT, CDR2 FNYEAQ (reference sequence). The length of the CDR3 is 13 residues. CDR3 in DNA: TGTGCTAGCAGCTTAGACAGGGAGGCTGAAGCTTTCTTT. Protein: CASSLDREAEAFF.

The chain uses TRBV27 and TRBJ1-5; D unclear. Trimming pared 5 bases from V and 0 bases from J, leaving 14 bases between. This CDR3 has 16 amino acids. CDR1 and CDR2 (germline): MNHEY, SMNVEV (reference sequence). This chain's CDR3 is CASSPTSLGSNQPQHF. DNA for the CDR3: TGTGCCAGCAGTCCCACCTCCCTTGGTAGCAATCAGCCCCAGCATTTT.

The J gene is TRBJ1-1, the V gene TRBV19; D possibly corresponds to TRBD1 (5 bases). Trimming pared 3 bases from V and 3 bases from J, leaving 23 bases between. In germline, CDR1 is LNHDA, CDR2 SQIVND (reference sequence). The CDR3 extends over 18 amino acids. CDR3 nucleotide sequence: TGTGCCAGTAGTATTTCCGGGACTCCTAGAGGTAGGGACACTGAAGCTTTCTTT. Amino acids: CASSISGTPRGRDTEAFF.